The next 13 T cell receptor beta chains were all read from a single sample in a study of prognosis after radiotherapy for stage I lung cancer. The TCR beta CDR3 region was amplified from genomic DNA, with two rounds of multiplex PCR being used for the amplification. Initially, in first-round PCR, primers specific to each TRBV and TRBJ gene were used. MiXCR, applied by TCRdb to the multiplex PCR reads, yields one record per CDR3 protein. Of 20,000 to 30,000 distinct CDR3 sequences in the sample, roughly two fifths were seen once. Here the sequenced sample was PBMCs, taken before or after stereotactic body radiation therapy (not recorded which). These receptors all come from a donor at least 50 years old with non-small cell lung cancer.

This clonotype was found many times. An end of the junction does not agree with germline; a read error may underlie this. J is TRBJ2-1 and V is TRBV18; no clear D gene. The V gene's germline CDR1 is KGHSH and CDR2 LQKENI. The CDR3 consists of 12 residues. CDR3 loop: CASSPSDNEQFF. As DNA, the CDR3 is TGTGCCAGCTCACCCTCCGACAATGAGCAGTTCTTC.

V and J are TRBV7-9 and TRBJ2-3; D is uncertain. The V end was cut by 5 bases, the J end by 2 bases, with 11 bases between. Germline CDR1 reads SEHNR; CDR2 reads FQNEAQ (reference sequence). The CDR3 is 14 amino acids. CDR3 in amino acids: CASSPDQNTDTQYF. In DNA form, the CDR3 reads TGTGCCAGCAGCCCAGACCAGAACACAGATACGCAGTATTTT.

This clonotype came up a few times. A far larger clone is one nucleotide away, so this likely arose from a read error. The CDR3 DNA reads as TGTGCCAGCAGACCAGGGTTACTTGTGGAGCTGTTTTTT. Protein sequence: CASRPGLLVELFF. The rearrangement links TRBV6-2 or TRBV6-3 to TRBJ2-2; TRBD1 is a possible D gene (5 bases). The CDR3 is 13 amino acids. CDR1 MNHEY and CDR2 SVGEGT come from the germline V gene. The V end was cut by 6 bases, the J end by 10 bases, with 15 bases between.

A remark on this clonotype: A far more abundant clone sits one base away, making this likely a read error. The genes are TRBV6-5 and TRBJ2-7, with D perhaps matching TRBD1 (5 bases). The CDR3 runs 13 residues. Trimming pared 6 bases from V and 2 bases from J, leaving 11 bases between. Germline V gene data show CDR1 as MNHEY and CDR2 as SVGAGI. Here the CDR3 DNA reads TGTGCCAGCAGAACGGACATGACCTACGAGCAGTACTTC. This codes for CASRTDMTYEQYF.

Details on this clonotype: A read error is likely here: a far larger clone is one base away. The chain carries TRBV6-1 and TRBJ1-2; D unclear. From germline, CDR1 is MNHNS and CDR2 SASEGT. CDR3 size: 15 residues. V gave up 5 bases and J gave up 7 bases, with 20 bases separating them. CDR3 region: CASSYPFGPGGGYTF. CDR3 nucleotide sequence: TGTGCCAGCAGTTACCCGTTTGGCCCCGGTGGTGGCTACACCTTC.

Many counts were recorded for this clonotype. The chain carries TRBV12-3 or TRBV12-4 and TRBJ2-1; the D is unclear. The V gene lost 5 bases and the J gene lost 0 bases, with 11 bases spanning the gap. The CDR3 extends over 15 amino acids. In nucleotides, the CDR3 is TGTGCCAGCAGTAAGGAGTTCCGCTCCTACAATGAGCAGTTCTTC. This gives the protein CASSKEFRSYNEQFF.

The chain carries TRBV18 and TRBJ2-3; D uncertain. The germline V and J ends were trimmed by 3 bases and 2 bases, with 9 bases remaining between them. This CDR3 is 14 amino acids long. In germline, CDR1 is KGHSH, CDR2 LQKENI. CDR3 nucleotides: TGTGCCAGCTCACCGGCACGGATCACAGATACGCAGTATTTT. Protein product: CASSPARITDTQYF.

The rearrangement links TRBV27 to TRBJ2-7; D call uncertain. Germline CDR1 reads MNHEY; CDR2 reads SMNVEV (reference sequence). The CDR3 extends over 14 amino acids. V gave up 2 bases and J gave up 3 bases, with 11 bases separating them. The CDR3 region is CASSLRSDGYEQYF. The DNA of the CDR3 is TGTGCCAGCAGTTTAAGGTCTGACGGCTACGAGCAGTACTTC.

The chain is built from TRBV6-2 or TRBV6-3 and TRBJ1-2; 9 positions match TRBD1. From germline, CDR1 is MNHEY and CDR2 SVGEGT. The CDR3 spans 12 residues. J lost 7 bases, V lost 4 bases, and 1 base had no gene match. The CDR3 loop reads CASSLDRGGYTF. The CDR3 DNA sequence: TGTGCCAGCAGTTTGGACAGGGGTGGCTACACCTTC.

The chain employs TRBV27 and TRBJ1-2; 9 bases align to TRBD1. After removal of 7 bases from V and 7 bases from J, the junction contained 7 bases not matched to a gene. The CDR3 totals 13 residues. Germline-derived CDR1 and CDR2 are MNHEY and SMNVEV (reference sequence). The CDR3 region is CASTTGGVSGYTF. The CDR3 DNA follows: TGTGCCAGCACTACAGGGGGCGTTTCTGGCTACACCTTC.

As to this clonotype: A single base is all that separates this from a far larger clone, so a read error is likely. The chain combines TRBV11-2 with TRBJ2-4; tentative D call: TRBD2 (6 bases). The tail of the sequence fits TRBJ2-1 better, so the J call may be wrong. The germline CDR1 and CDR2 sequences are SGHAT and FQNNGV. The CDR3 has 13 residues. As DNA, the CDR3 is TGTGCCAGCAGCTTAGTGGGAGGTAATGATCAGTTCTTC. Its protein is CASSLVGGNDQFF.

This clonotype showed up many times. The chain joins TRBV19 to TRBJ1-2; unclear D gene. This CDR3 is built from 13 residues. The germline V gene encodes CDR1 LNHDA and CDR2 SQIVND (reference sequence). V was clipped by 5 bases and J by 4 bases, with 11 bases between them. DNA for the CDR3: TGTGCCAGTAGTCCTTTGGGAGCCTATGGCTACACCTTC. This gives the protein CASSPLGAYGYTF.

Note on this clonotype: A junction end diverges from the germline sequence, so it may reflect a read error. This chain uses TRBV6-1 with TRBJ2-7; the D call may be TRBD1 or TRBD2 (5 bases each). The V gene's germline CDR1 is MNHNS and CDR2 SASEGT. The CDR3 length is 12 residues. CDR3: CAISEVGVEHYF. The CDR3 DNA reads TGTGCCATCAGTGAAGTGGGGGTCGAGCATTACTTC.